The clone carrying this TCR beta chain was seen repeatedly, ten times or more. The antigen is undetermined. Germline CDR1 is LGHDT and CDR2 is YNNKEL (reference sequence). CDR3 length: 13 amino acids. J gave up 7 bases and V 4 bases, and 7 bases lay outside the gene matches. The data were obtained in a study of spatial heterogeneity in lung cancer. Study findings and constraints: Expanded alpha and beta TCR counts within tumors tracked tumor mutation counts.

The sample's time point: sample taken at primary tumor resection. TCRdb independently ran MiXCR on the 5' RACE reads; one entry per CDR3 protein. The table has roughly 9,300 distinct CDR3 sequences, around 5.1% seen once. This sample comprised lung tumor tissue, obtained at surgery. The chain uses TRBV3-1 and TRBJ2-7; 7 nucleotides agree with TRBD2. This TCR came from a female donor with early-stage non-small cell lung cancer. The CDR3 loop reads CASSPGLPLEQYF. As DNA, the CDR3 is TGTGCCAGCAGCCCGGGACTACCTTTGGAGCAGTACTTC.